These 21 T cell receptor beta chains came from one sample sequenced in a study of T-cell memory formation after mild COVID-19. One entry per CDR3 protein, called by TCRdb with MiXCR from the 5' RACE reads. The profile shows just under 550,000 distinct CDR3 sequences, roughly 20% of them singletons. Sample: PBMCs or a T cell subset sorted from them (not recorded which). These receptors all stem from an adult woman who had mild COVID-19 (a few samples of this study predate the infection). Cell type and time point are not known.

V usage is TRBV18 and J usage is TRBJ1-3; D is uncertain. With 3 bases removed from V and 0 bases from J, the gap between germline ends came to 6 bases. Germline-derived CDR1 and CDR2 are KGHSH and LQKENI. This CDR3 spans 14 amino acids. CDR3 DNA sequence: TGTGCCAGCTCACCCAGGACCTCTGGAAACACCATATATTTT. It encodes CASSPRTSGNTIYF.

This clonotype appeared a few times. The chain links TRBV4-3 to TRBJ2-2, with TRBD2 identical over 10 bases. V shed 0 bases, J shed 4 bases, and the junction held 11 bases outside the gene matches. The CDR3 covers 19 residues. Germline V CDR1 and CDR2: LGHNA, YSLEER. CDR3 coding DNA: TGCGCCAGCAGCCAAGATGGGTTGTGGGGACTAGCGAGCACCGGGGAGCTGTTTTTT. It yields the protein CASSQDGLWGLASTGELFF.

This chain links TRBV4-3 with TRBJ2-5; no definite D call. Germline V gene sequence: CDR1 LGHNA, CDR2 YSLEER. The CDR3 loop spans 13 amino acids. The V and J ends lost 0 bases and 8 bases respectively, with 10 bases between them. CDR3 in DNA: TGCGCCAGCAGCCAAGATAGAAGGAAAACCCAGTACTTC. Protein sequence: CASSQDRRKTQYF.

In its sample, this clonotype was seen a few times. V is TRBV19 and J is TRBJ2-1; TRBD2 agrees at 10 bases. This CDR3 region has 15 residues. J gave up 8 bases and V 6 bases, and 10 bases lay outside the gene matches. Germline CDR1 is LNHDA and CDR2 is SQIVND (reference sequence). The CDR3 DNA reads TGTGCCAGTAGCAAAACTAGCGGGAAGGTGGATGAGCAGTTCTTC. Protein product: CASSKTSGKVDEQFF.

The chain is built from TRBV20-1 and TRBJ2-1, with D unresolved. Germline CDR1 reads DFQATT; CDR2 reads SNEGSKA (reference sequence). V gave up 1 base and J gave up 7 bases, with 14 bases separating them. CDR3 length: 14 residues. The CDR3 DNA is TGCAGTGCTAGAGTTGGTCAGATGGGTAATGAGCAGTTCTTC. Protein: CSARVGQMGNEQFF.

The chain uses TRBV5-1 and TRBJ2-1, with 11 nucleotides matching TRBD2. Germline CDR1 reads SGHRS; CDR2 reads YFSETQ. The CDR3 has 13 amino acids. The J segment lost 12 bases and the V segment lost 7 bases, leaving 9 bases of the junction unmatched. CDR3 amino acids: CASYVVAGGMQFF. CDR3 sequence (DNA): TGCGCCAGCTATGTGGTAGCGGGAGGGATGCAGTTCTTC.

This clonotype has more than one count but fewer than ten. The CDR3 region has the DNA TGTGCCAGCAGCGATACTAGGACAGGGTTGTACGAGCAGTACTTC. Amino acid sequence: CASSDTRTGLYEQYF. The rearrangement uses TRBV5-6 and TRBJ2-7, with 8 bases fitting TRBD1. The junction had 10 bases not matched to a gene; V was cut back by 4 bases and J by 4 bases. The CDR3 loop spans 15 amino acids. Germline loops: CDR1 SGHDT, CDR2 YYEEEE.

This clonotype was detected only a few times. This sequence joins TRBV12-3 or TRBV12-4 and TRBJ1-1, with D maybe TRBD1 (6 bases). Trimming pared 6 bases from V and 6 bases from J, leaving 11 bases between. The CDR3 contains 12 residues. The CDR3 DNA follows: TGTGCCAGCAGGGGGGGGCCCGCTGAAGCTTTCTTT. Its protein product is CASRGGPAEAFF.

This clonotype occurred many times. The V gene is TRBV30, the J gene TRBJ2-7, with a possible D match to TRBD1 (6 bases). The CDR3 has 16 amino acids. V dropped 2 bases and J dropped 2 bases, with 19 bases sitting between them. Germline V gene lookup returns CDR1 GTSNPN and CDR2 SVGIG (reference sequence). For the CDR3, the DNA is TGTGCCTGGAGTCCTCAGACAGGTTATTCCACCTACGAGCAGTACTTC. Protein sequence: CAWSPQTGYSTYEQYF.

The chain links TRBV4-1 to TRBJ2-7; 12 bases fit TRBD2. From germline, CDR1 is MGHRA and CDR2 YSYEKL. Trimming removed 3 bases from V and 5 bases from J; junction bases left unmatched: 11. CDR3 length equals 17 residues. CDR3 residues: CASSHHPGLAGFNEQYF. The CDR3 DNA reads TGCGCCAGCAGCCACCACCCTGGACTAGCGGGATTCAACGAGCAGTACTTC.

In this sample, this clonotype turned up a few times. The chain employs TRBV5-6 and TRBJ2-5, with D perhaps matching TRBD1 or TRBD2 (5 bases each). Germline assignment: CDR1 SGHDT and CDR2 YYEEEE. Trimming pared 3 bases from V and 3 bases from J, leaving 21 bases between. CDR3 length: 17 residues. The CDR3 loop reads CASSSSGTQGPKETQYF. As DNA, the CDR3 is TGTGCCAGCAGCTCGTCCGGGACCCAGGGCCCGAAAGAGACCCAGTACTTC.

This clonotype was detected a few times. V is TRBV3-1 and J is TRBJ2-7; the match to TRBD2 covers 8 bases. This CDR3 has 15 amino acids. J was trimmed by 6 bases and V by 0 bases; bases with no gene match: 7. Germline V lookup: CDR1 LGHDT, CDR2 YNNKEL (reference sequence). The CDR3 nucleotides read TGTGCCAGCAGCCAAGATCTAACGGGAGGGGGCGAGCAGTACTTC. Its translation is CASSQDLTGGGEQYF.

The sample holds a few counts of this clonotype. The genes are TRBV27 and TRBJ1-6, with TRBD1 matching over 7 bases. Looked up from germline, CDR1 is MNHEY and CDR2 is SMNVEV (reference sequence). Losses at the gene ends were 9 bases for V and 9 bases for J; bases not matched to a gene: 11. This CDR3 has 14 amino acids. CDR3 protein: CASSPTGLRSPLHF. CDR3 coding DNA: TGTGCCAGTTCCCCGACAGGGCTCCGTTCACCCCTCCACTTT.

This clonotype was recorded many times. The chain recombines TRBV7-2 with TRBJ2-7; 8 bases line up with TRBD1. Looked up from germline, CDR1 is SGHTA and CDR2 is FQGNSA. Trimming took 4 bases from V and 3 from J; bases not matched to a gene: 8. The CDR3 is 15 residues long. The CDR3 DNA is TGTGCCAGCAGCTCCCCCGGACAGGGAGACTACGAGCAGTACTTC. Its translation: CASSSPGQGDYEQYF.

This chain connects TRBV7-2 to TRBJ1-5; D might be TRBD1 (6 bases). V lost 4 bases and J lost 2, with 12 bases in between. Germline values: CDR1 SGHTA, CDR2 FQGNSA. The CDR3 runs to 15 residues. The CDR3 protein is CASSSQPGGNQPQHF. In DNA form, the CDR3 reads TGTGCCAGCAGCTCCCAACCAGGGGGCAATCAGCCCCAGCATTTT. Full variable domain (rest looked up from reference TRBV7-2 and TRBJ1-5): GAGVSQSPSNKVTEKGKDVELRCDPISGHTALYWYRQSLGQGLEFLIYFQGNSAPDKSGLPSDRFSAERTGGSVSTLTIQRTQQEDSAVYLCASSSQPGGNQPQHFGDGTRLSIL.

This clonotype was recorded at least ten times. V usage is TRBV7-9 and J usage is TRBJ2-7, with 7 bases that match TRBD2. The CDR3 is 15 residues long. With 4 bases clipped from V and 3 bases from J, the junction kept 9 bases outside the gene matches. The germline V gene encodes CDR1 SEHNR and CDR2 FQNEAQ (reference sequence). The CDR3 reads CASSSGRERNYEQYF. CDR3 bases: TGTGCCAGCAGCTCCGGGCGGGAGAGAAACTACGAGCAGTACTTC.

V usage is TRBV4-2 and J usage is TRBJ2-1, with 12 bases fitting TRBD2. The CDR3 runs 18 residues. Germline V CDR1 and CDR2: LGHNA, YNFKEQ. After removal of 4 bases from V and 3 bases from J, the junction contained 10 bases not matched to a gene. CDR3 residues: CASSPSGGAQISYNEQFF. The CDR3 DNA sequence: TGTGCCAGCAGCCCTAGCGGGGGGGCTCAGATAAGCTACAATGAGCAGTTCTTC.

In its sample, this clonotype was seen a few times. The J gene is TRBJ1-1, the V gene TRBV6-6; 9 bases agree with TRBD1. The J segment lost 4 bases and the V segment lost 4 bases, leaving 10 bases of the junction unmatched. Germline CDR1 and CDR2: MNHNY and SVGAGI (reference sequence). This CDR3 region has 16 residues. CDR3 nucleotides: TGTGCCAGCAGTTCAGCCGGGACAGGGTCGGTCACTGAAGCTTTCTTT. It specifies CASSSAGTGSVTEAFF.

This chain connects TRBV7-2 to TRBJ2-2; 7 bases line up with TRBD2. The CDR3 spans 16 residues. Germline loops: CDR1 SGHTA, CDR2 FQGNSA. J was trimmed by 5 bases and V by 2 bases; bases with no gene match: 8. The CDR3 is CASSLFLADLTGELFF. The CDR3 nucleotides read TGTGCCAGCAGCTTATTTCTAGCGGACCTAACCGGGGAGCTGTTTTTT. Drawing the rest from reference TRBV7-2 and TRBJ2-2, the complete variable domain is GAGVSQSPSNKVTEKGKDVELRCDPISGHTALYWYRQSLGQGLEFLIYFQGNSAPDKSGLPSDRFSAERTGGSVSTLTIQRTQQEDSAVYLCASSLFLADLTGELFFGEGSRLTVL.

This clonotype was observed a handful of times. The V gene is TRBV7-3, the J gene TRBJ2-1; 7 bases match TRBD1. Germline CDR1 and CDR2: SGHTA and FQGTGA. The CDR3 spans 14 residues. V lost 4 bases to trimming and J lost 8 bases; unmatched junction nucleotides: 8. DNA of the CDR3: TGTGCCAGCAGCTCTCTCGGGCAGGGGGATGAGCAGTTCTTC. Protein sequence: CASSSLGQGDEQFF.

Only a few counts were recorded for this clonotype. The J gene is TRBJ2-1, the V gene TRBV7-2; D may be TRBD2 (7 bases). There are 15 residues in the CDR3. V was cut by 5 bases and J by 7 bases, with 18 bases left in between. Germline CDR1 SGHTA, CDR2 FQGNSA. CDR3 amino acids: CASSHPRGGHNEQFF. Written as DNA, the CDR3 is TGTGCCAGCAGCCACCCCAGGGGAGGGCATAATGAGCAGTTCTTC.